A single sample gave rise to the 4 T cell receptor beta chains below, sequenced in a study of CXCR3-negative and CXCR3-positive naive CD8 T cells. cDNA libraries for TRB were generated by 5' RACE incorporating UMI labels. No DNA is given; TCRdb re-called the 5' RACE reads and lists each CDR3 protein once. Its clone listing holds some 130,000 distinct CDR3 sequences. Sequencing was carried out using naive CXCR3- CD8+ T cells from blood. The subset is: CD45RO-CCR7+CD27+CD95- naive CD8+ T cells lacking CXCR3 (TNR3-). The origin of the receptors is a human donor in good health. Some clones in this sample may be carry-over from other donors' samples.

The CDR3 sequence is CASSWGPRGHEAFF. This sequence joins TRBV28 and TRBJ1-1. The germline V gene has CDR1 MDHEN and CDR2 SYDVKM. The CDR3 loop spans 14 amino acids.

V usage is TRBV12-3 or TRBV12-4 and J usage is TRBJ2-3. There are 14 residues in the CDR3. CDR3 sequence reads: CASSFLPDTDTQYF.

This chain connects TRBV5-1 to TRBJ2-5. CDR3 length equals 14 residues. Germline lookup yields CDR1 SGHRS and CDR2 YFSETQ. The CDR3 here is CASSLDSSLGTQYF.

The chain recombines TRBV25-1 with TRBJ1-2; the D call of TRBD1 rests on TCRdb alone, since no DNA is present to check it. The CDR3 loop spans 13 amino acids. From germline, CDR1 is MGHDK and CDR2 SYGVNS. The CDR3 region is CASSATGGDGYTF.